The present entry profiles one T cell receptor (beta chain) with its context. A junction boundary mismatches the germline segment, possibly from a read error. The CDR3 spans 12 residues. CDR1 is WNHNN, CDR2 SYGVQD, per germline (reference sequence). This sample is part of a study of radiation and T cells in renal cell carcinoma. Using immunoSEQ multiplex PCR, the repertoire was profiled, and TCRdb retains in-frame clones only, with some absent. The sample consists of some 80,000 clones, 65% to 90% of them appearing once. The time point was: blood 2 weeks post-SBRT. Documented treatment: 15 Gy SBRT to primary tumor, nephrectomy 4 weeks later. Blood was sampled at baseline, 2 weeks and 4 weeks after SBRT.

Sequencing was performed on blood, taken from a patient whose treatment included radiotherapy and nephrectomy. This clonotype was obtained from a woman aged 45-65 years with renal cell carcinoma. The V gene is TRBV10-1, the J gene TRBJ2-3; possible D gene TRBD1, 5 bases. CDR3 DNA: TGCGCCACCAGTTCTTCAGGGGATACGCAGTATTTT. Its protein product is CATSSSGDTQYF.